The 11 T cell receptor beta chains below all came from one sample that was sequenced in a study of blood T cell repertoires in COVID-19. The protocol was immunoSEQ multiplex PCR, while the TCRdb copy is restricted to in-frame clones and leaves out a portion. The sample comprises approximately 200,000 clones, roughly 79% of which are singletons, and 6% to 8% rests with the top ten. Sequencing was done on a sample of peripheral blood. These receptors were obtained from a human donor with acute or convalescent COVID-19. The donor label of this sample is uncertain.

V and J are TRBV19 and TRBJ2-2; 7 positions match TRBD1. CDR3 length: 18 amino acids. The germline CDR1 and CDR2 sequences are LNHDA and SQIVND (reference sequence). The ends lost 3 bases at V and 0 bases at J; junction bases unmatched: 10. CDR3: CASSMRGTVTANTGELFF. Written as DNA, the CDR3 is TGTGCCAGTAGTATGAGGGGGACAGTCACCGCGAACACCGGGGAGCTGTTTTTT. The variable domain in full, with the rest retrieved from reference TRBV19 and TRBJ2-2, is DGGITQSPKYLFRKEGQNVTLSCEQNLNHDAMYWYRQDPGQGLRLIYYSQIVNDFQKGDIAEGYSVSREKKESFPLTVTSAQKNPTAFYLCASSMRGTVTANTGELFFGEGSRLTVL.

The chain combines TRBV30 with TRBJ1-1; 7 positions agree with TRBD1. Trimming took 3 bases from V and 2 from J; bases not matched to a gene: 6. The CDR3 is 14 amino acids. Germline assignment: CDR1 GTSNPN and CDR2 SVGIG (reference sequence). CDR3 region: CAWRGRGLNTEAFF. The CDR3 coding sequence is TGTGCCTGGAGGGGTAGGGGGCTAAACACTGAAGCTTTCTTT.

The chain employs TRBV3-1 (or the pseudogene TRBV3-2) and TRBJ2-3, with 8 bases matching TRBD1. This CDR3 has 15 residues. The trim removed 4 bases at V and 5 bases at J, leaving 8 bases unmatched. The germline V gene has CDR1 LGHDT and CDR2 YNNKEL (reference sequence). DNA of the CDR3: TGTGCCAGCAGCCGCAGGGGGCGCCCCGAAGATACGCAGTATTTT. This translates into CASSRRGRPEDTQYF.

The V and J genes are TRBV6-6 and TRBJ2-6, with D possibly TRBD1 on 6 matching bases. Per germline, CDR1 MNHNY and CDR2 SVGAGI (reference sequence). V was shortened by 6 bases and J by 10 bases, with 16 bases between the two germline ends. The CDR3 totals 14 residues. CDR3 sequence (DNA): TGTGCCAGCAGCCCTACAGGGAGAAGAAACGTCCTGACTTTC. Translated, it gives CASSPTGRRNVLTF.

The rearrangement links TRBV19 to TRBJ2-7; TRBD1 aligns across 7 bases. The CDR3 is 15 amino acids. The germline V gene has CDR1 LNHDA and CDR2 SQIVND (reference sequence). With V trimmed by 1 base and J by 2 bases, 5 bases remained unmatched. The CDR3 is CASSIVRQGAYEQYF. Here the CDR3 DNA reads TGTGCCAGTAGTATAGTACGGCAGGGGGCCTACGAGCAGTACTTC.

The chain couples TRBV5-1 to TRBJ2-3, with TRBD1 identical over 9 bases. From germline, CDR1 is SGHRS and CDR2 YFSETQ. Trimming cost V 7 bases and J 4 bases; bases outside gene matches: 7. The CDR3 length is 14 residues. The CDR3 DNA sequence: TGCGCCAGCTCGGGACAGGGAGTTCCAGATACGCAGTATTTT. This translates into CASSGQGVPDTQYF.

The J gene is TRBJ1-5, the V gene TRBV30; TRBD1 might be the D (5 bases). Germline V lookup: CDR1 GTSNPN, CDR2 SVGIG (reference sequence). Trimming stripped 2 bases from V and 4 bases from J, with 9 bases between. The CDR3 spans 13 residues. In nucleotides, the CDR3 is TGTGCCTGGAGTAGGACAACGAATCAGCCCCAGCATTTT. Its translation: CAWSRTTNQPQHF.

The rearrangement joins TRBV6-2 or TRBV6-3 to TRBJ2-7, with 8 bases that match TRBD1. This CDR3 contains 14 residues. V was clipped by 5 bases and J by 5 bases; unmatched bases: 8. Germline CDR1 MNHEY, CDR2 SVGEGT. Here the CDR3 reads CASSPTGVWHEQYF. In DNA, the CDR3 is TGTGCCAGCAGTCCGACAGGGGTTTGGCACGAGCAGTACTTC.

The chain carries TRBV5-8 and TRBJ2-7; D remains unclear. The CDR3 consists of 13 residues. V was shortened by 2 bases and J by 7 bases, with 13 bases between the two germline ends. In germline, CDR1 is SGHTS, CDR2 YDEGEE. CDR3 sequence: CASSLFAIPEQYF. Here the CDR3 DNA reads TGTGCCAGCAGCTTATTTGCTATCCCTGAGCAGTACTTC.

The CDR3: CASSVSGTGGLEAFF. The CDR3 region has the DNA TGTGCCAGCAGCGTTTCCGGGACAGGGGGCCTTGAAGCTTTCTTT. V gene TRBV7-2 combines with J gene TRBJ1-1, with 12 bases lining up with TRBD1. Germline values: CDR1 SGHTA, CDR2 FQGNSA. The CDR3 loop spans 15 amino acids. V lost 5 bases and J lost 7; bases outside the gene matches: 8.

V and J are TRBV27 and TRBJ1-6; TRBD1 might be the D (6 bases). This CDR3 is built from 15 residues. Germline V gene sequence: CDR1 MNHEY, CDR2 SMNVEV (reference sequence). Trimming left V 7 bases short and J 6 bases short, with 16 bases between. The CDR3 DNA reads TGTGCCAGCACCCTCTACAGGGTCGGTAATTCACCCCTCCACTTT. The encoded protein is CASTLYRVGNSPLHF.